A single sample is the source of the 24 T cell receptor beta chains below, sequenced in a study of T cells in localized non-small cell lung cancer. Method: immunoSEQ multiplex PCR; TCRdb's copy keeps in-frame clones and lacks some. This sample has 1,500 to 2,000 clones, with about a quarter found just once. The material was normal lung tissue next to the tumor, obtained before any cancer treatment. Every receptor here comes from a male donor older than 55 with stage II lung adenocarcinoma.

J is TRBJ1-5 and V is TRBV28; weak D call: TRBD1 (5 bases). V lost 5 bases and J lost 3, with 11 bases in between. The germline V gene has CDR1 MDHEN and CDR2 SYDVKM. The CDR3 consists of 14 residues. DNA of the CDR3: TGTGCCAGCAGTGGAACAGGTGACAATCAGCCCCAGCATTTT. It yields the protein CASSGTGDNQPQHF.

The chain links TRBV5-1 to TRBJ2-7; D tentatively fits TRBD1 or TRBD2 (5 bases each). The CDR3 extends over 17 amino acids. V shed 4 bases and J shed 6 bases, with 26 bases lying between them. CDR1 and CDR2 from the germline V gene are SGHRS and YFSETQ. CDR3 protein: CASSQVGTRDGASEQYF. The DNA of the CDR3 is TGCGCCAGCAGCCAAGTGGGGACCCGGGACGGGGCAAGCGAGCAGTACTTC.

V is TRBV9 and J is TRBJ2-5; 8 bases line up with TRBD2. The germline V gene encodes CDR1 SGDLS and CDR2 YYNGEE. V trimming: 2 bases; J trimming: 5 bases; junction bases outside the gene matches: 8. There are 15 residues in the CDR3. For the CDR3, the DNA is TGTGCCAGCAGCGTGATTAGCGGGGAGTTCGAGACCCAGTACTTC. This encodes CASSVISGEFETQYF.

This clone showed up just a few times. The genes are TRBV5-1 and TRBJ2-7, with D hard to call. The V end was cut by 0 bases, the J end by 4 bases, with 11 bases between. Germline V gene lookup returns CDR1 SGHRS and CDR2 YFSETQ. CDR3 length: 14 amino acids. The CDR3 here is CASSLGAELYEQYF. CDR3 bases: TGCGCCAGCAGCTTGGGGGCAGAACTGTACGAGCAGTACTTC.

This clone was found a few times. The CDR3 DNA is TGCGCCAGCAGCCCGGACGGATCCAATCAGCCCCAGCATTTT. It is translated as CASSPDGSNQPQHF. The V and J genes are TRBV5-1 and TRBJ1-5; D remains unclear. Trimming cost V 4 bases and J 3 bases, with 11 bases left between them. The CDR3 runs 14 residues. Germline V lookup: CDR1 SGHRS, CDR2 YFSETQ.

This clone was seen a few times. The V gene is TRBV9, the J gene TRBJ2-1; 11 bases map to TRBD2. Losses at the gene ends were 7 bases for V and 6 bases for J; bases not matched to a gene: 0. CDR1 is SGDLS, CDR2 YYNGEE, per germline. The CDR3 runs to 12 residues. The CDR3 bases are TGTGCCAGCGGGACTAGCGGCAATGAGCAGTTCTTC. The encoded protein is CASGTSGNEQFF.

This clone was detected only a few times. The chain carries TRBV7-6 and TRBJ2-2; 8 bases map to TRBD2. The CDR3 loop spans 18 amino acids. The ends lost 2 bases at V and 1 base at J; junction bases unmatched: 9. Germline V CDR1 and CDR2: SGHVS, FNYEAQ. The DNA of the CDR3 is TGTGCCAGCAGCTTACCGACTAGCGCAAACGGGAACACCGGGGAGCTGTTTTTT. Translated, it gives CASSLPTSANGNTGELFF.

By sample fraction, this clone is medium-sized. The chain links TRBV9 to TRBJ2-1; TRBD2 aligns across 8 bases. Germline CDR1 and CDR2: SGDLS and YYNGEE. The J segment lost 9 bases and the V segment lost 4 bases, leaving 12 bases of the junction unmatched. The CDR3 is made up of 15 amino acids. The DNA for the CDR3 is TGTGCCAGCAGCCTATCCGGGGGGGTTGATGGTGAGCAGTTCTTC. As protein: CASSLSGGVDGEQFF.

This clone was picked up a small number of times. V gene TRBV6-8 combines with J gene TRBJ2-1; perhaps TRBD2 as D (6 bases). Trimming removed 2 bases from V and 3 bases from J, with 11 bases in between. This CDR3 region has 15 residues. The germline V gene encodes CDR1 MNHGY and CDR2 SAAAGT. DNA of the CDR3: TGTGCCAGCAGTTACCAATCGACTAGCTACAATGAGCAGTTCTTC. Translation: CASSYQSTSYNEQFF.

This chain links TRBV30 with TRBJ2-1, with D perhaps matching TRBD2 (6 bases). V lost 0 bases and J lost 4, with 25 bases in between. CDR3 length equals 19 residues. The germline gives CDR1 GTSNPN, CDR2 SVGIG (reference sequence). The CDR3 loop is CAWSVRGGRASSTYNEQFF. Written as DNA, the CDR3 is TGTGCCTGGAGTGTACGGGGAGGAAGGGCCTCCAGCACGTACAATGAGCAGTTCTTC.

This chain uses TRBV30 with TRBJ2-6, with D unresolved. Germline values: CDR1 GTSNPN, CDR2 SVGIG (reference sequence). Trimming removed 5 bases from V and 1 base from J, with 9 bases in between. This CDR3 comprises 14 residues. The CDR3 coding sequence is TGTGCCTGGGGAACTCGATCTGGGGCCAACGTCCTGACTTTC. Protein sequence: CAWGTRSGANVLTF.

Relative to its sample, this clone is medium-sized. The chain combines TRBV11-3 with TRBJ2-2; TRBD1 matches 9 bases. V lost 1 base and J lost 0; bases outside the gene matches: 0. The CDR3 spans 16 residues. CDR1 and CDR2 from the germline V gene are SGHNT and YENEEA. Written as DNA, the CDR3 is TGTGCCAGCAGCTTAGGGACAGGGGCGAACACCGGGGAGCTGTTTTTT. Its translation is CASSLGTGANTGELFF.

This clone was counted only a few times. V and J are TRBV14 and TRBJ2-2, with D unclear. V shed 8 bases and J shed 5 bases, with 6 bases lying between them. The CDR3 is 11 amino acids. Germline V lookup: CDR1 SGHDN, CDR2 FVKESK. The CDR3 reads CASSATGELFF. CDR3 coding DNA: TGTGCCAGCTCAGCGACCGGGGAGCTGTTTTTT.

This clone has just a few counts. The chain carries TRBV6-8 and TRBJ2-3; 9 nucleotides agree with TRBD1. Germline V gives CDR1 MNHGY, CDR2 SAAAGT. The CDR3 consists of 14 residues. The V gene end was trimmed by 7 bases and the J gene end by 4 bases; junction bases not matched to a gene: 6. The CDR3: CASITGGGADTQYF. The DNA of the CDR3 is TGTGCCAGCATCACAGGGGGCGGAGCAGATACGCAGTATTTT.

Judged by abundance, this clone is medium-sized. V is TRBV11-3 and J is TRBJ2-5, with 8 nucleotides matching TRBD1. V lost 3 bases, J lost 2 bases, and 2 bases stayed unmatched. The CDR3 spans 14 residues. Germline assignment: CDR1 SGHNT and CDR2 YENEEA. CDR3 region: CASSFDRGQETQYF. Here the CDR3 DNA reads TGTGCCAGCAGCTTTGACAGGGGACAAGAGACCCAGTACTTC.

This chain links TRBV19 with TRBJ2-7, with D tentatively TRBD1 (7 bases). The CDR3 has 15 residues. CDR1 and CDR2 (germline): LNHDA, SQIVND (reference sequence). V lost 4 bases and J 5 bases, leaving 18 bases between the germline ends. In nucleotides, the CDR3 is TGTGCCAGTAGTAAGGCAGGAGGGGGCTACCACGAGCAGTACTTC. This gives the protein CASSKAGGGYHEQYF.

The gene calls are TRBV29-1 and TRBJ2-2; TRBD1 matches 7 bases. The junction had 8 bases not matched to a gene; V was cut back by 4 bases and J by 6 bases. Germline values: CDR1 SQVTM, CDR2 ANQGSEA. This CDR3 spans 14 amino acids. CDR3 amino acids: CSVGTRQGAGELFF. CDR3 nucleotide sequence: TGCAGCGTTGGAACGAGACAGGGCGCCGGGGAGCTGTTTTTT.

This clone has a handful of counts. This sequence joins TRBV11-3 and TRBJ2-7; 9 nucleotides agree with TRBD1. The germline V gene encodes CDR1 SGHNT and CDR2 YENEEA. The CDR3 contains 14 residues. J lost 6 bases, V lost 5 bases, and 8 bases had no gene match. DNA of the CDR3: TGTGCCAGCAGCCCATTACAGGGGGCAAGCGAGCAGTACTTC. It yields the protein CASSPLQGASEQYF.

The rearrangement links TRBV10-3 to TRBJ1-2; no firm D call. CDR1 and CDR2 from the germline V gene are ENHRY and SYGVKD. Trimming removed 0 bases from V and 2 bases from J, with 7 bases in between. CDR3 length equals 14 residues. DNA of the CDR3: TGTGCCATCAGTGAGTCGTGGAGGAACTATGGCTACACCTTC. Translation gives CAISESWRNYGYTF.

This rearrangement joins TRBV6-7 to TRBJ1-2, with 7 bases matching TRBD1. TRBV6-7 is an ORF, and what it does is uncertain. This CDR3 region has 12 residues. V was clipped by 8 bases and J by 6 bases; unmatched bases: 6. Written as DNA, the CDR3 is TGTGCCAGCCATGGACAGGTGGATGGCTACACCTTC. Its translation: CASHGQVDGYTF.

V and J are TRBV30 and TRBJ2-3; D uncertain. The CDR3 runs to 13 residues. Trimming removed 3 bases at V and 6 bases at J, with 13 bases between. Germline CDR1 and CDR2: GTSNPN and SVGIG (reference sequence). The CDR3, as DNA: TGTGCCTGGAGAATCCTAGATTTGGATACGCAGTATTTT. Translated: CAWRILDLDTQYF.

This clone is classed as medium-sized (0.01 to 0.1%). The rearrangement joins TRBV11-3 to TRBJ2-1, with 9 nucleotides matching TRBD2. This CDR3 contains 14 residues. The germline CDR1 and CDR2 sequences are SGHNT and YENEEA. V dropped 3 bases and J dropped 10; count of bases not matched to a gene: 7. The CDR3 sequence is CASSLGLASGEQFF. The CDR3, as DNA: TGTGCCAGCAGCTTGGGACTAGCTAGTGGGGAGCAGTTCTTC.

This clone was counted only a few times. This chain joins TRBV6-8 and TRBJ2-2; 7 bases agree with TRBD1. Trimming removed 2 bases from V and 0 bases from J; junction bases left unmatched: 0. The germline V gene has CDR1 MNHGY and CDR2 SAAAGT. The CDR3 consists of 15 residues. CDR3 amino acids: CASSYGTANTGELFF. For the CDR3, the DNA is TGTGCCAGCAGTTACGGGACAGCGAACACCGGGGAGCTGTTTTTT.

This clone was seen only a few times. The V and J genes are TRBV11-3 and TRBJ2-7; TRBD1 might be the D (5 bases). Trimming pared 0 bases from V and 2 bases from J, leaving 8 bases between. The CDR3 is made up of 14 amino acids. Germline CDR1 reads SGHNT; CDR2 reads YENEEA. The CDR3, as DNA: TGTGCCAGCAGCTTAGACAGGGATACCTACGAGCAGTACTTC. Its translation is CASSLDRDTYEQYF.